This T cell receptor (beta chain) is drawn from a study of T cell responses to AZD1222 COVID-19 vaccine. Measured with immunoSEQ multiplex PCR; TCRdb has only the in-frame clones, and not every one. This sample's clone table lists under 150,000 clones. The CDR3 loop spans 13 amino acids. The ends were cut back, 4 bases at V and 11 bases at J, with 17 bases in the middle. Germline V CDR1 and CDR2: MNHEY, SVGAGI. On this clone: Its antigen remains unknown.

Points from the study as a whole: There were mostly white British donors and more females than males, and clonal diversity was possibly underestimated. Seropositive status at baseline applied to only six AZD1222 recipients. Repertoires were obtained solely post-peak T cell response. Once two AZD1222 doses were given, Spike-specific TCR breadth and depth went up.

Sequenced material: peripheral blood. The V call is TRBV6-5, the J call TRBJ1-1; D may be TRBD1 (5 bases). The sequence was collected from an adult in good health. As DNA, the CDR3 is TGTGCCAGCAGTTTAGGTGCTGGGGGGAGGGCTTTCTTT. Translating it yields CASSLGAGGRAFF.